This TCR beta chain was observed in a study of cytomegalovirus exposure and HLA in healthy donors. For the study at large: From donors who were HLA-typed, an early data release held around 85 million unique TCRs. Study-wide results and limits: Accurate prediction of HLA-A and HLA-B alleles (for most subjects) was reportedly achieved from TCR beta sequences. A later look showed TCR association rates differing by HLA locus, highest for DRB1 and lowest for HLA-C.

Germline V gene sequence: CDR1 LGHNA, CDR2 YNFKEQ. V was cut by 0 bases and J by 2 bases, with 10 bases left in between. This CDR3 spans 16 amino acids. Primers: 60 Vbeta forward and 13 Jbeta reverse. The method was immunoSEQ multiplex PCR; TCRdb's version includes in-frame clones alone and lacks a portion of them. The repertoire holds around 190,000 clones, with roughly 87% as singletons. This clone was found a few times. Its cognate antigen is unknown. The study sampled nominally healthy donors, though unrecorded immune exposures were likely. Sequenced: PBMCs. The receptor was derived from a woman aged 45 to 65 in good health and CMV-seronegative. The chain uses TRBV4-2 and TRBJ2-2, with D unclear. CDR3 protein: CASSQEVEINTGELFF. CDR3 nucleotide sequence: TGTGCCAGCAGCCAAGAGGTCGAGATAAACACCGGGGAGCTGTTTTTT.